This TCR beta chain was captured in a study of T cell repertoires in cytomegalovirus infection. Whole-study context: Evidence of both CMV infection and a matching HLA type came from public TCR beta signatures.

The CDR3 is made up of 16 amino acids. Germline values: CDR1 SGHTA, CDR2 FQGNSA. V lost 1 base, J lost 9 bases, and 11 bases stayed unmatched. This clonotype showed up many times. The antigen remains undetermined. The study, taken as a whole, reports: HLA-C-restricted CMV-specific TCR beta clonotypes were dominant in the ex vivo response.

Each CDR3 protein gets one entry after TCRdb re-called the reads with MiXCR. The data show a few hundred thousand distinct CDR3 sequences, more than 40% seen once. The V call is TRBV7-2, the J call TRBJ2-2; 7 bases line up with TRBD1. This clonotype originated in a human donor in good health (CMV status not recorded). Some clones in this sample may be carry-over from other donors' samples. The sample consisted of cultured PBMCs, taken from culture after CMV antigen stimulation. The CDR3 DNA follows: TGTGCCAGCAGCTTAGACCTGACAGGGCCCCGACGGGAGCTGTTTTTT. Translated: CASSLDLTGPRRELFF. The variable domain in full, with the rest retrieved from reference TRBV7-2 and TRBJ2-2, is GAGVSQSPSNKVTEKGKDVELRCDPISGHTALYWYRQSLGQGLEFLIYFQGNSAPDKSGLPSDRFSAERTGGSVSTLTIQRTQQEDSAVYLCASSLDLTGPRRELFFGEGSRLTVL.